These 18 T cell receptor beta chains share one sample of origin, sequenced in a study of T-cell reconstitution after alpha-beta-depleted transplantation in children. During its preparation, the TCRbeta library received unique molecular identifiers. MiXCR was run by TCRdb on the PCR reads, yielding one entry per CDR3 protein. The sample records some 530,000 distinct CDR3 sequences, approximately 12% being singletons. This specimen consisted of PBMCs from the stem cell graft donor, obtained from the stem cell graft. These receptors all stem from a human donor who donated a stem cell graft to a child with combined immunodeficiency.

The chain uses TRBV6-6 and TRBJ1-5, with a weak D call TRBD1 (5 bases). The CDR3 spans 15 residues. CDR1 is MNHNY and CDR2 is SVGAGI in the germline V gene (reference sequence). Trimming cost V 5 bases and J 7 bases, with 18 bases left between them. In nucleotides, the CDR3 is TGTGCCAGCAGTGGCGGGGGGAGATTGGGGCAGCCCCAGCATTTT. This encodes CASSGGGRLGQPQHF.

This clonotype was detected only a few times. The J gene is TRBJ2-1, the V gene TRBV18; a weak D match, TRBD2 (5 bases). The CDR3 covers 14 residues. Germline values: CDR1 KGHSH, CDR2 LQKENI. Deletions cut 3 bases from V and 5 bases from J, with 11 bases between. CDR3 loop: CASSPLTLDNEQFF. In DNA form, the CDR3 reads TGTGCCAGCTCACCCCTGACACTAGACAATGAGCAGTTCTTC.

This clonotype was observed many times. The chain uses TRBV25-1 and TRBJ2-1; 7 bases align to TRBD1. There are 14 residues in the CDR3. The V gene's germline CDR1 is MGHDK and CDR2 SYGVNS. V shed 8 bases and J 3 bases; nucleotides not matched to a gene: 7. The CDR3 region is CASARGGLYNEQFF. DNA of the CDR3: TGTGCCAGCGCCAGAGGGGGCCTCTACAATGAGCAGTTCTTC.

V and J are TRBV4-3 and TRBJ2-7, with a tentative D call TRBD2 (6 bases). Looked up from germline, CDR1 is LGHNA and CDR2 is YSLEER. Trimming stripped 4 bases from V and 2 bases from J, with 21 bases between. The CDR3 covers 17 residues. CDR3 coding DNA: TGCGCCAGCAGCCCGCTTAGGAGCGGGCCATTCACCTACGAGCAGTACTTC. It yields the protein CASSPLRSGPFTYEQYF.

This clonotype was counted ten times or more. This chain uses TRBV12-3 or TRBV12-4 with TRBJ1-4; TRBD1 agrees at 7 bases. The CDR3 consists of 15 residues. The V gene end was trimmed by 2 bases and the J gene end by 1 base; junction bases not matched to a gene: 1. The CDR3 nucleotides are TGTGCCAGCAGTTTACCAGGGGGAACTAATGAAAAACTGTTTTTT. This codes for CASSLPGGTNEKLFF.

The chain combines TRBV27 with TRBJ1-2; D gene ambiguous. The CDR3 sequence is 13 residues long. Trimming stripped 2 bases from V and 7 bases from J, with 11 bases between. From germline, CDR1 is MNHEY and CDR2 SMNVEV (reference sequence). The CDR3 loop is CASSLIAGGGYTF. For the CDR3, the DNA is TGTGCCAGCAGTTTAATCGCGGGAGGTGGCTACACCTTC.

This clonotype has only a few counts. The CDR3 coding sequence is TGTGCCAGCAGCTTAGGTGGGACTCCCGGCTATGGCTACACCTTC. This gives the protein CASSLGGTPGYGYTF. V usage is TRBV7-9 and J usage is TRBJ1-2; the D gene is possibly TRBD1 (5 bases). From germline, CDR1 is SEHNR and CDR2 FQNEAQ (reference sequence). This CDR3 spans 15 amino acids. V was trimmed by 1 base and J by 4 bases, leaving 13 bases between them.

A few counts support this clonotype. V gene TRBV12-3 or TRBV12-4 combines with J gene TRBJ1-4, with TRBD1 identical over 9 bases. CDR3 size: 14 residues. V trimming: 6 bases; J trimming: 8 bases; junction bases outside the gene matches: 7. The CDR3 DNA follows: TGTGCCAGCAGAGTGACAGGGGGGCAAGAAAAACTGTTTTTT. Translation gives CASRVTGGQEKLFF.

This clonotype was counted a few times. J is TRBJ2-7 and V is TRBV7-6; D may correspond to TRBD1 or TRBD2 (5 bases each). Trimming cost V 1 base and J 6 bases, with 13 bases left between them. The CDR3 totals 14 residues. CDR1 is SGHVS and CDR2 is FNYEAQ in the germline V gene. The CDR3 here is CASSLGIRGAEQYF. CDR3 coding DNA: TGTGCCAGCAGCTTAGGGATTCGGGGCGCCGAGCAGTACTTC.

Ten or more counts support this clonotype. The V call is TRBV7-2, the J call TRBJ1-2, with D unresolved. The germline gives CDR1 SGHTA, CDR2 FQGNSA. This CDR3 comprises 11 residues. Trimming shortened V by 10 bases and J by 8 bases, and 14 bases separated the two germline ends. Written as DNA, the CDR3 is TGTGCCACCCACGCCCCACGCGGCTACACCTTC. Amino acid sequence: CATHAPRGYTF. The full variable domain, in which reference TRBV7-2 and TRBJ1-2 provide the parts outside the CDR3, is GAGVSQSPSNKVTEKGKDVELRCDPISGHTALYWYRQSLGQGLEFLIYFQGNSAPDKSGLPSDRFSAERTGGSVSTLTIQRTQQEDSAVYLCATHAPRGYTFGSGTRLTVV.

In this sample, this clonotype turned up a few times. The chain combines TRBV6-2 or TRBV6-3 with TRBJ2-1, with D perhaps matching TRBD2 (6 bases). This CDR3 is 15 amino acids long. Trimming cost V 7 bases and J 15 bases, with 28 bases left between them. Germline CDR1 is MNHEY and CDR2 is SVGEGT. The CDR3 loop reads CASTEGSGPWRGRFF. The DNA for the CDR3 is TGTGCCAGCACGGAGGGTAGCGGCCCCTGGAGAGGAAGGTTCTTC.

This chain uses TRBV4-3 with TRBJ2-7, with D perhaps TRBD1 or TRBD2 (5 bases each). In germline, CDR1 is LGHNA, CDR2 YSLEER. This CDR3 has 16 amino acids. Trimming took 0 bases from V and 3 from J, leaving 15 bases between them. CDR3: CASSQDSGPLNYEQYF. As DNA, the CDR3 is TGCGCCAGCAGCCAAGATTCGGGGCCTCTAAACTACGAGCAGTACTTC.

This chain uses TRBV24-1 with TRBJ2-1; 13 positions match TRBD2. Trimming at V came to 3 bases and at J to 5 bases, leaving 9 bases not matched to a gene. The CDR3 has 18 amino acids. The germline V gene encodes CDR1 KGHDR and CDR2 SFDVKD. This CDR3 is CATSDDGLAGVGNNEQFF. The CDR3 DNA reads TGTGCCACCAGTGATGATGGACTAGCGGGAGTCGGAAACAATGAGCAGTTCTTC.

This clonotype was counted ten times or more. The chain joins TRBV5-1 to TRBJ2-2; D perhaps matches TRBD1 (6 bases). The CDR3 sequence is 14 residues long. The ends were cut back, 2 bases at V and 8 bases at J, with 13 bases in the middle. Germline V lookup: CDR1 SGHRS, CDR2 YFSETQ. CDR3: CASSLIPGTGELFF. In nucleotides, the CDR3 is TGCGCCAGCAGCTTAATCCCGGGGACAGGGGAGCTGTTTTTT.

The CDR3 sequence: CSARVLRETQYF. Written as DNA, the CDR3 is TGCAGTGCTAGAGTACTTCGGGAGACCCAGTACTTC. The chain combines TRBV20-1 with TRBJ2-5; D ambiguous. The CDR3 covers 12 residues. Germline V gene lookup returns CDR1 DFQATT and CDR2 SNEGSKA (reference sequence). Trimming left V 1 base short and J 5 bases short, with 8 bases between.

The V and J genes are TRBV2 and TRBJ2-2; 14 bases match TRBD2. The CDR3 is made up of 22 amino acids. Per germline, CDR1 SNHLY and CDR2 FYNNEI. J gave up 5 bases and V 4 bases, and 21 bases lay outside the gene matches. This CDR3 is CASSGTTAYIGLAGGRTGELFF. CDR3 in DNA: TGTGCCAGCAGTGGGACTACAGCTTACATAGGACTAGCGGGAGGTCGTACCGGGGAGCTGTTTTTT.

CDR3 DNA: TGTGCCAGCAGCCAAGGTCAGGCTGGGGTTAACTATGGCTACACCTTC. It codes for CASSQGQAGVNYGYTF. The chain uses TRBV3-1 and TRBJ1-2, with D hard to call. The V end was cut by 1 base, the J end by 1 base, with 13 bases between. This CDR3 spans 16 amino acids. Germline assignment: CDR1 LGHDT and CDR2 YNNKEL (reference sequence).

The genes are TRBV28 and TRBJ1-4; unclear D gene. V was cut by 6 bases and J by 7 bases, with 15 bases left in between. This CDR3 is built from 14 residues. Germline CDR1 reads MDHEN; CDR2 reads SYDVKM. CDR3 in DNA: TGTGCCAGCAGCCCGAAGTCGGGTATTGAAAAACTGTTTTTT. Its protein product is CASSPKSGIEKLFF.